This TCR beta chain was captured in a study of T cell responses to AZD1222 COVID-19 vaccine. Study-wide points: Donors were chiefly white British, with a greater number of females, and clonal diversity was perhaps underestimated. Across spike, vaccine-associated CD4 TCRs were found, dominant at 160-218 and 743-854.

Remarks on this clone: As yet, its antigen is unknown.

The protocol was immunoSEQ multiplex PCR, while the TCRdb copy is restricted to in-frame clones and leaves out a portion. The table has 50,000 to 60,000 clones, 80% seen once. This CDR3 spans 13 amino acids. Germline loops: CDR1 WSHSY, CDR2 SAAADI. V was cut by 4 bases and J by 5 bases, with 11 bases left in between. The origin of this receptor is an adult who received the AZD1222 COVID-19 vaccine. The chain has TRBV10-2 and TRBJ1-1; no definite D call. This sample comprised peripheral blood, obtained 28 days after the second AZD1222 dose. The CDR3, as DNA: TGCGCCAGCAGTGCGGCCGGGAAGACTGAAGCTTTCTTT. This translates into CASSAAGKTEAFF.